This entry is about one T cell receptor beta chain. Its antigen is undetermined. The sample is drawn from a study of vaccination and CD4 T cells after COVID-19. About the research overall: Between diagnosis and the drawing of post-COVID samples lay a median 101 days (range 35 to 161).

The CDR3 consists of 12 residues. V gave up 1 base and J gave up 5 bases, with 5 bases separating them. Germline assignment: CDR1 MGHRA and CDR2 YSYEKL. As for treatment: roughly 10-day PBMC culture with coronavirus spike peptide pools or control peptides (ViraFEST assay). ViraFEST enlarged antigen-specific T cell populations with peptide pools and afterwards sequenced TCRs. With the Oncomine TCR Beta short-read assay, DNA from cultured CD4+ T cells was sequenced. TCRdb ran MiXCR on the PCR reads and lists one entry per CDR3 protein. The sample consists of roughly 19,000 distinct CDR3 sequences, 50% to 65% of them appearing once.

The origin of this receptor is a human donor who had recovered from COVID-19. The gene calls are TRBV4-1 and TRBJ2-5; D remains unclear. Here the sequenced sample was CD4+ T cells from blood, cultured in vitro, taken before SARS-CoV-2 vaccination. CDR3 sequence (DNA): TGCGCCAGCAGCCAAGTTTTGGAGACCCAGTACTTC. Its protein product is CASSQVLETQYF.